Shown below are 24 T cell receptor beta chains from a single sample sequenced in a study of read filtering for tumor transcriptome and immune sequencing. The library was built from 400 ng RNA with molecular barcoded adaptors for alpha/delta and beta/gamma chains. TCRdb re-called the reads through MiXCR, storing one row per CDR3 protein. In the table there are some 140,000 distinct CDR3 sequences, under 15% of which are singletons. Material for sequencing was a population of CD138-negative cells sorted from bone marrow. These receptors came from a donor over 35 with multiple myeloma.

This clonotype came up many times. The genes are TRBV6-2 or TRBV6-3 and TRBJ1-1; the D gene is possibly TRBD1 (6 bases). V lost 7 bases and J 8 bases, leaving 14 bases between the germline ends. The CDR3 totals 12 residues. Germline CDR1 is MNHEY and CDR2 is SVGEGT. The CDR3 coding sequence is TGTGCCAGCATAGGGGGGCCCCCCGAAGCTTTCTTT. This encodes CASIGGPPEAFF.

This clonotype was counted at least ten times. The limits of the CDR3 on the DNA are not certain, so only TCRdb's listed CDR3 is given. The chain combines TRBV12-3 or TRBV12-4 with TRBJ2-1; the tabulated D call, TRBD1, remains unverified against the DNA. The CDR3 comprises 15 residues, both ends counted. The CDR3: CASSTSGQGFLEQFF.

At least ten counts were recorded for this clonotype. The V gene is TRBV30, the J gene TRBJ1-1; D gene unclear. In germline, CDR1 is GTSNPN, CDR2 SVGIG (reference sequence). CDR3 size: 11 residues. V was shortened by 0 bases and J by 6 bases, with 5 bases between the two germline ends. This CDR3 reads CAWSVLAEAFF. CDR3 DNA: TGTGCCTGGAGTGTACTGGCTGAAGCTTTCTTT.

This clonotype was seen repeatedly, ten times or more. The J gene is TRBJ2-3, the V gene TRBV5-1; the D gene could be TRBD1 or TRBD2 (5 bases each). The CDR3 has 14 residues. V dropped 4 bases and J dropped 6 bases, with 15 bases sitting between them. Per the germline V gene, CDR1 is SGHRS and CDR2 is YFSETQ. CDR3 region: CASSPGTLGDTQYF. The CDR3 nucleotides read TGCGCCAGCAGCCCCGGGACCCTCGGGGATACGCAGTATTTT.

As regards this clonotype: This clone may be a read error of a much larger clone one base away. J is TRBJ2-7 and V is TRBV5-5; tentatively, D is TRBD2 (6 bases). The CDR3 is 12 residues long. CDR1 SGHKS and CDR2 YYEKEE come from the germline V gene (reference sequence). CDR3 sequence (DNA): TGTGTCAGCAGCGATCTAGGGGAGGCGCGGTACTTC. Protein: CVSSDLGEARYF.

This clonotype has ten or more counts. The chain links TRBV7-9 to TRBJ1-1; D is ambiguous. The germline V and J ends were trimmed by 5 bases and 2 bases, with 12 bases remaining between them. Germline lookup yields CDR1 SEHNR and CDR2 FQNEAQ (reference sequence). The CDR3 totals 14 residues. Written as DNA, the CDR3 is TGTGCCAGCAGCCCCGTTCGGACCAACACTGAAGCTTTCTTT. This translates into CASSPVRTNTEAFF.

In this sample, this clonotype turned up many times. V is TRBV11-2 and J is TRBJ1-4; D is undetermined. V gave up 0 bases and J gave up 8 bases, with 10 bases separating them. CDR1 and CDR2 (germline): SGHAT, FQNNGV. This CDR3 spans 14 amino acids. The CDR3 nucleotides read TGTGCCAGCAGCTTAGAGGTCGGGTCGGAAAAACTGTTTTTT. Its translation: CASSLEVGSEKLFF. The whole variable domain, filled in from reference TRBV11-2 and TRBJ1-4, reads EAGVAQSPRYKIIEKRQSVAFWCNPISGHATLYWYQQILGQGPKLLIQFQNNGVVDDSQLPKDRFSAERLKGVDSTLKIQPAKLEDSAVYLCASSLEVGSEKLFFGSGTQLSVL.

Ten or more counts support this clonotype. The rearrangement links TRBV4-3 to TRBJ2-3; 11 bases align to TRBD1. Germline V gene data show CDR1 as LGHNA and CDR2 as YSLEER. This CDR3 region has 16 residues. The V gene end was trimmed by 0 bases and the J gene end by 4 bases; junction bases not matched to a gene: 3. In DNA, the CDR3 is TGCGCCAGCAGCCAAGATGCGGGACAGGGGGCAGATACGCAGTATTTT. This sequence encodes CASSQDAGQGADTQYF.

This clonotype was recorded many times. This chain connects TRBV25-1 to TRBJ2-1; 16 bases are a match to TRBD2. The CDR3 is 18 residues long. The junction had 7 bases not matched to a gene; V was cut back by 1 base and J by 7 bases. The germline V gene encodes CDR1 MGHDK and CDR2 SYGVNS. The CDR3 spells CASSELTGTSGRANEQFF. The DNA for the CDR3 is TGTGCCAGCAGTGAATTAACTGGGACTAGCGGGAGGGCAAATGAGCAGTTCTTC.

This clonotype was picked up many times. The chain has TRBV12-5 and TRBJ1-5, with TRBD1 identical over 9 bases. Germline V gene sequence: CDR1 LGHNT, CDR2 FRNRAP. The CDR3 consists of 14 residues. Trimming cost V 6 bases and J 4 bases; bases outside gene matches: 4. The CDR3 spells CASGAGQGNQPQHF. The DNA for the CDR3 is TGTGCTAGTGGCGCTGGACAGGGGAATCAGCCCCAGCATTTT.

This clonotype came up many times. This sequence joins TRBV20-1 and TRBJ2-7; 7 bases match TRBD2. In germline, CDR1 is DFQATT, CDR2 SNEGSKA (reference sequence). This CDR3 contains 15 residues. Trimming cost V 0 bases and J 5 bases; bases outside gene matches: 10. CDR3 loop: CSARDSRTAGDEQYF. The CDR3 DNA is TGCAGTGCTAGAGATTCCCGGACGGCGGGGGACGAGCAGTACTTC.

This clonotype was seen a few times. The gene calls are TRBV9 and TRBJ2-5; TRBD1 aligns across 8 bases. Germline V lookup: CDR1 SGDLS, CDR2 YYNGEE. Losses at the gene ends were 3 bases for V and 2 bases for J; bases not matched to a gene: 3. CDR3 size: 14 residues. As DNA, the CDR3 is TGTGCCAGCAGCGGACAGGGGTCGCAAGAGACCCAGTACTTC. Amino acid sequence: CASSGQGSQETQYF.

This clonotype was seen a handful of times. This chain's CDR3 is CAWNSDFRSYEQYF. The CDR3, as DNA: TGTGCCTGGAACAGTGACTTCCGATCCTACGAGCAGTACTTC. The chain combines TRBV30 with TRBJ2-7; the D is unclear. Germline V CDR1 and CDR2: GTSNPN, SVGIG (reference sequence). The CDR3 extends over 14 amino acids. Trimming shortened V by 4 bases and J by 1 base, and 14 bases separated the two germline ends.

This clonotype has at least ten counts. The chain has TRBV5-1 and TRBJ2-2; possible D gene TRBD1, 5 bases. Looked up from germline, CDR1 is SGHRS and CDR2 is YFSETQ. There are 16 residues in the CDR3. V lost 4 bases, J lost 1 base, and 14 bases lay in between. CDR3 sequence reads: CASSRRLRENTGELFF. DNA for the CDR3: TGCGCCAGCAGCCGCCGCCTCAGGGAGAACACCGGGGAGCTGTTTTTT.

This clonotype was seen many times. Mismatch with germline at one junction end may stem from a read error. This rearrangement joins TRBV25-1 to TRBJ1-1, with D maybe TRBD1 (5 bases). Germline V gives CDR1 MGHDK, CDR2 SYGVNS. CDR3 length equals 14 residues. The CDR3 here is CASSEYGRDSHALF. CDR3 coding DNA: TGTGCCAGCAGTGAATACGGGAGAGACAGCCACGCGCTCTTT.

This clonotype was recorded at least ten times. The V gene is TRBV3-1, the J gene TRBJ2-3; tentatively, D is TRBD1 (5 bases). V lost 0 bases to trimming and J lost 4 bases, with 17 bases between them. CDR1 and CDR2 from the germline V gene are LGHDT and YNNKEL (reference sequence). CDR3 length: 17 residues. The CDR3 DNA follows: TGTGCCAGCAGCCAAGAAGGGGCTCTAGTTTCGTCAGATACGCAGTATTTT. Translated: CASSQEGALVSSDTQYF.

This clonotype has ten or more counts. This sequence joins TRBV7-2 and TRBJ2-2; possible D gene TRBD2, 5 bases. Germline CDR1 and CDR2: SGHTA and FQGNSA. Trimming left V 7 bases short and J 5 bases short, with 11 bases between. The CDR3 runs 13 residues. The CDR3 sequence is CASNPGMTGELFF. CDR3 nucleotides: TGTGCCAGCAACCCGGGGATGACCGGGGAGCTGTTTTTT.

This clonotype was counted many times. The chain has TRBV7-3 and TRBJ2-1, with TRBD2 identical over 8 bases. Trimming at V came to 3 bases and at J to 7 bases, leaving 8 bases not matched to a gene. There are 15 residues in the CDR3. Looked up from germline, CDR1 is SGHTA and CDR2 is FQGTGA. The CDR3 here is CASSFSGGPRNEQFF. The DNA for the CDR3 is TGTGCCAGCAGCTTTTCGGGAGGGCCGAGGAATGAGCAGTTCTTC.

This clonotype was recorded a few times. With a much larger clone just one base away, this may be a read error. No conserved phenylalanine or tryptophan ends this CDR3, so it is likely a read error. V usage is TRBV7-9 and J usage is TRBJ2-5, with 12 bases identical to TRBD2. V lost 5 bases, J lost 4 bases, and 2 bases stayed unmatched. The CDR3 extends over 14 amino acids. The germline V gene encodes CDR1 SEHNR and CDR2 FQNEAQ (reference sequence). CDR3: CASSPGLAGETQYL. CDR3 bases: TGTGCCAGCAGCCCGGGACTAGCGGGAGAGACCCAGTACCTC.

As to this clonotype: A read error is possible here, since a much larger clone lies one base away. The rearrangement joins TRBV30 to TRBJ2-1; D possibly uses TRBD1 or TRBD2 (5 bases each). Trimming left V 7 bases short and J 6 bases short, with 13 bases between. Germline loops: CDR1 GTSNPN, CDR2 SVGIG (reference sequence). CDR3 length equals 12 residues. CDR3 in DNA: TGTGCCTCGGGACCAGCGGCCAATGAGCAGTTCTTC. Protein product: CASGPAANEQFF.

At least ten counts were recorded for this clonotype. V is TRBV7-9 and J is TRBJ2-6; the match to TRBD1 covers 8 bases. Germline V lookup: CDR1 SEHNR, CDR2 FQNEAQ (reference sequence). The junction had 7 bases not matched to a gene; V was cut back by 2 bases and J by 1 base. The CDR3 runs 18 residues. This chain's CDR3 is CASSLRDRSLSGANVLTF. The CDR3 DNA follows: TGTGCCAGCAGCTTAAGGGACAGGTCGTTATCTGGGGCCAACGTCCTGACTTTC.

This clonotype showed up just a few times. The rearrangement links TRBV5-8 to TRBJ2-3, with D perhaps matching TRBD2 (5 bases). V was cut by 7 bases and J by 8 bases, with 20 bases left in between. The CDR3 consists of 14 residues. CDR1 and CDR2 (germline): SGHTS, YDEGEE. The DNA of the CDR3 is TGTGCCAGCTCCTTGGAGGTAGTCCATAGTACGCAGTATTTT. Encoded protein: CASSLEVVHSTQYF.

As regards this clonotype: A much larger clone is a single base away; this may be a read error. V is TRBV10-3 and J is TRBJ2-3; 13 bases align to TRBD2. With V trimmed by 8 bases and J by 2 bases, 4 bases remained unmatched. Germline CDR1 reads ENHRY; CDR2 reads SYGVKD. This CDR3 comprises 15 residues. The CDR3 region has the DNA TGTGCCATCGGTGGGACTAGCGGGATCACAGATACGCAGTATTTT. Translating gives CAIGGTSGITDTQYF.

This clonotype showed up many times. This chain links TRBV20-1 with TRBJ2-7; tentatively, D is TRBD1 (6 bases). The CDR3 runs to 15 residues. Germline CDR1 and CDR2: DFQATT and SNEGSKA (reference sequence). Deletions cut 0 bases from V and 0 bases from J, with 12 bases between. The CDR3 sequence: CSAREPGQNSYEQYF. DNA of the CDR3: TGCAGTGCTAGAGAACCAGGACAGAACTCCTACGAGCAGTACTTC.